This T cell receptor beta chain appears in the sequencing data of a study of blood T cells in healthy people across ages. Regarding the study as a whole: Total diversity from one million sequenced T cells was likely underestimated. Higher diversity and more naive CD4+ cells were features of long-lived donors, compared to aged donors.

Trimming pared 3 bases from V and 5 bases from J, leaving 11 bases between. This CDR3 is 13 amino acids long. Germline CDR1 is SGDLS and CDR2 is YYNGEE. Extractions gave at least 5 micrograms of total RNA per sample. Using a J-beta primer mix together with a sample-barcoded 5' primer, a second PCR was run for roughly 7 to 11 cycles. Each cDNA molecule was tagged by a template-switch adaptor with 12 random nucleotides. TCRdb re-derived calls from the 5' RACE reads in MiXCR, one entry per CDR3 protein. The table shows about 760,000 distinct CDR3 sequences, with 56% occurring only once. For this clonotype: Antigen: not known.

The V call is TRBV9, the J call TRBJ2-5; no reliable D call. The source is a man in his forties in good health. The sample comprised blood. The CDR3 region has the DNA TGTGCCAGCAGCGGAACCTGGTTGGAGACCCAGTACTTC. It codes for CASSGTWLETQYF.